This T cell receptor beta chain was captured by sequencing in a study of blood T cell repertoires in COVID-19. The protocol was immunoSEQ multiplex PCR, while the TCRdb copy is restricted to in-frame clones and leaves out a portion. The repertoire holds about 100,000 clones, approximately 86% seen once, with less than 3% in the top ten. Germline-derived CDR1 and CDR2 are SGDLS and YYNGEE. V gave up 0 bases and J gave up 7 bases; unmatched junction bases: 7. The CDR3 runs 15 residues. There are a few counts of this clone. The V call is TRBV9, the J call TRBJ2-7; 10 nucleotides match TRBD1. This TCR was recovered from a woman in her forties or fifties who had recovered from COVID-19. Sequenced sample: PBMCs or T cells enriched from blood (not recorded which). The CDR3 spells CASSVDPRQGAEQYF. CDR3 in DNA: TGTGCCAGCAGCGTAGACCCTAGACAGGGGGCAGAGCAGTACTTC.